The 19 T cell receptor beta chains presented below share a single source sample, sequenced in a study of cytomegalovirus exposure and HLA in healthy donors. Clones were read by immunoSEQ multiplex PCR, and TCRdb kept only the in-frame ones, dropping some. The sample shows about 400,000 clones, 75% to 90% of them seen only once. Sequenced material: PBMCs. These receptors were obtained from a woman between 18 and 30 years old in good health and CMV-seronegative.

J is TRBJ2-3 and V is TRBV9; D perhaps matches TRBD2 (6 bases). The CDR3 totals 16 residues. Trimming stripped 3 bases from V and 2 bases from J, with 16 bases between. Germline-derived CDR1 and CDR2 are SGDLS and YYNGEE. The chain's CDR3 is CASSEEPGTFTDTQYF. DNA of the CDR3: TGTGCCAGCAGCGAGGAACCCGGGACTTTCACAGATACGCAGTATTTT.

The chain combines TRBV28 with TRBJ2-2; maybe TRBD1 (5 bases). CDR1 is MDHEN and CDR2 is SYDVKM in the germline V gene. There are 14 residues in the CDR3. V dropped 6 bases and J dropped 4 bases, with 12 bases sitting between them. The CDR3 DNA is TGTGCCAGCAGAAACGACAGAATCACCGGGGAGCTGTTTTTT. The encoded protein is CASRNDRITGELFF.

This clone has only one observation. The genes are TRBV6-5 and TRBJ2-7; D is possibly TRBD2 (7 bases). The V and J ends lost 5 bases and 6 bases respectively, with 17 bases between them. Germline CDR1 is MNHEY and CDR2 is SVGAGI. This CDR3 comprises 14 residues. CDR3 in amino acids: CASSPLRRGGEQYF. The CDR3 region has the DNA TGTGCCAGCAGTCCGCTTCGTAGGGGGGGCGAGCAGTACTTC.

This clone has just one count. CDR3 nucleotides: TGCAGCGTTAGAGGGACTAGCGGGAGGGTAGGTGAGACCCAGTACTTC. Amino acids: CSVRGTSGRVGETQYF. The gene calls are TRBV29-1 and TRBJ2-5; 16 bases are shared with TRBD2. V was pared by 5 bases and J by 5 bases, with 8 bases of the junction left unmatched. In germline, CDR1 is SQVTM, CDR2 ANQGSEA. The CDR3 consists of 16 residues.

The chain uses TRBV6-6 and TRBJ1-5; the D is unclear. Per the germline V gene, CDR1 is MNHNY and CDR2 is SVGAGI (reference sequence). The CDR3 is made up of 13 amino acids. V shed 8 bases and J shed 3 bases, with 11 bases lying between them. The CDR3 nucleotides are TGTGCCAGCCAAGAAGCCGCCAATCAGCCCCAGCATTTT. Amino acids: CASQEAANQPQHF.

The chain recombines TRBV6-5 with TRBJ2-2; D perhaps matches TRBD2 (5 bases). The germline V and J ends were trimmed by 8 bases and 8 bases, with 9 bases remaining between them. This CDR3 has 11 amino acids. Germline V gene lookup returns CDR1 MNHEY and CDR2 SVGAGI. CDR3 loop: CASGGRGELFF. The CDR3 DNA sequence: TGTGCCAGCGGAGGCCGGGGGGAGCTGTTTTTT.

V usage is TRBV5-1 and J usage is TRBJ2-3, with 7 bases aligning to TRBD2. The CDR3 runs 16 residues. Trimming took 4 bases from V and 6 from J; bases not matched to a gene: 14. Germline assignment: CDR1 SGHRS and CDR2 YFSETQ. CDR3 region: CASSTARRGTGDTQYF. CDR3 nucleotides: TGCGCCAGCAGCACCGCTAGGCGGGGGACGGGGGATACGCAGTATTTT.

The table lists this clone with a count of one. The genes are TRBV19 and TRBJ2-1, with 11 bases lining up with TRBD2. Germline assignment: CDR1 LNHDA and CDR2 SQIVND (reference sequence). This CDR3 spans 20 amino acids. Losses at the gene ends were 4 bases for V and 2 bases for J; bases not matched to a gene: 16. Here the CDR3 reads CASSRTGTSGFTQTYNEQFF. Here the CDR3 DNA reads TGTGCCAGTAGTAGGACCGGGACTAGCGGTTTCACCCAAACCTACAATGAGCAGTTCTTC. The full variable domain, in which reference TRBV19 and TRBJ2-1 provide the parts outside the CDR3, is DGGITQSPKYLFRKEGQNVTLSCEQNLNHDAMYWYRQDPGQGLRLIYYSQIVNDFQKGDIAEGYSVSREKKESFPLTVTSAQKNPTAFYLCASSRTGTSGFTQTYNEQFFGPGTRLTVL.

The chain couples TRBV2 to TRBJ2-6; TRBD2 agrees at 13 bases. Germline loops: CDR1 SNHLY, CDR2 FYNNEI. V was clipped by 2 bases and J by 4 bases; unmatched bases: 11. The length of the CDR3 is 20 residues. CDR3 in amino acids: CASSETQTSGRASGANVLTF. The CDR3 DNA is TGTGCCAGCAGTGAAACCCAAACTAGCGGGAGGGCCTCGGGGGCCAACGTCCTGACTTTC. Together with reference TRBV2 and TRBJ2-6, the CDR3 gives the full variable domain: EPEVTQTPSHQVTQMGQEVILRCVPISNHLYFYWYRQILGQKVEFLVSFYNNEISEKSEIFDDQFSVERPDGSNFTLKIRSTKLEDSAMYFCASSETQTSGRASGANVLTFGAGSRLTVL.

CDR3 sequence: CASSLGSAGGTNEQFF. The CDR3 region has the DNA TGCGCCAGCAGCCTTGGATCGGCAGGGGGCACGAATGAGCAGTTCTTC. The V call is TRBV5-1, the J call TRBJ2-1; 8 bases map to TRBD1. Germline V lookup: CDR1 SGHRS, CDR2 YFSETQ. V gave up 4 bases and J gave up 7 bases; unmatched junction bases: 13. CDR3 length equals 16 residues.

The chain has TRBV5-1 and TRBJ2-3, with 11 positions matching TRBD2. Per germline, CDR1 SGHRS and CDR2 YFSETQ. CDR3 length: 17 amino acids. V shed 0 bases, J shed 4 bases, and the junction held 7 bases outside the gene matches. CDR3 coding DNA: TGCGCCAGCAGCTTGGTGGTAGCGGGGGGGCCCTCAGATACGCAGTATTTT. Residues: CASSLVVAGGPSDTQYF.

This clone showed up just a few times. The chain employs TRBV2 and TRBJ2-2; D gene unclear. Trimming took 6 bases from V and 7 from J, leaving 15 bases between them. The length of the CDR3 is 14 residues. Per germline, CDR1 SNHLY and CDR2 FYNNEI. DNA of the CDR3: TGTGCCAGCAGCGACATTTTGGTGTACGGGGAGCTGTTTTTT. Amino acids: CASSDILVYGELFF.

This rearrangement joins TRBV29-1 to TRBJ2-7; TRBD2 might be the D (6 bases). The CDR3 spans 12 residues. Trimming took 6 bases from V and 5 from J, leaving 14 bases between them. Germline CDR1 and CDR2: SQVTM and ANQGSEA. CDR3: CSVQGGANEQYF. CDR3 nucleotides: TGCAGCGTCCAGGGAGGAGCGAACGAGCAGTACTTC.

V usage is TRBV5-8 and J usage is TRBJ2-7; 8 nucleotides align to TRBD1. The germline gives CDR1 SGHTS, CDR2 YDEGEE. The CDR3 sequence is 14 residues long. The J segment lost 5 bases and the V segment lost 4 bases, leaving 8 bases of the junction unmatched. The CDR3 here is CASSPQGAVHEQYF. The CDR3 nucleotides are TGTGCCAGCAGCCCTCAGGGGGCTGTGCACGAGCAGTACTTC.

The chain carries TRBV5-5 and TRBJ1-5, with 8 bases identical to TRBD1. From germline, CDR1 is SGHKS and CDR2 YYEKEE (reference sequence). J was trimmed by 7 bases and V by 2 bases; bases with no gene match: 8. The length of the CDR3 is 15 residues. The CDR3 DNA reads TGTGCCAGCAGCTTATTGGACAGGGAGGGCCAGCCCCAGCATTTT. Translation gives CASSLLDREGQPQHF.

The rearrangement links TRBV14 to TRBJ2-1; 10 nucleotides line up with TRBD2. After removal of 0 bases from V and 5 bases from J, the junction contained 7 bases not matched to a gene. The CDR3 loop spans 17 amino acids. The germline CDR1 and CDR2 sequences are SGHDN and FVKESK. CDR3 DNA sequence: TGTGCCAGCAGCCAAGAGGTAGCGGGGGGTACTAACAATGAGCAGTTCTTC. This sequence encodes CASSQEVAGGTNNEQFF.

This clone came up once. This sequence joins TRBV7-6 and TRBJ2-5, with a possible D match to TRBD2 (6 bases). Germline-derived CDR1 and CDR2 are SGHVS and FNYEAQ. V lost 1 base, J lost 2 bases, and 14 bases lay in between. The CDR3 runs to 16 residues. CDR3 in DNA: TGTGCCAGCAGCTTAGGAAGCGGCGGGATACAAGAGACCCAGTACTTC. Its protein product is CASSLGSGGIQETQYF.

Concerning this clone itself: Mismatch with germline at one junction end may stem from a read error. V is TRBV18 and J is TRBJ1-1; 8 nucleotides line up with TRBD1. Germline CDR1 reads KGHSH; CDR2 reads LQKENI. The CDR3 has 13 residues. Here the CDR3 DNA reads TGTGCCAGCTCGCCACAGGGGGTCACTGAAGCTTTCTTT. Translation gives CASSPQGVTEAFF.

In regard to this clone: Just one base apart from a much larger clone, this may be a read error. V is TRBV9 and J is TRBJ2-5; no definite D call. This CDR3 region has 10 residues. Trimming cost V 5 bases and J 5 bases, with 4 bases left between them. Germline loops: CDR1 SGDLS, CDR2 YYNGEE. CDR3 nucleotides: TGTGCCAGCAGTCGGGAGACCCAGTACTTC. Residues: CASSRETQYF.